This T cell receptor (beta chain) was identified during a study of T cell repertoires in cytomegalovirus infection. Study at large: Carrying CMV and the relevant HLA type showed in public TCR beta signatures.

The CDR3 has 14 residues. V dropped 6 bases and J dropped 1 base, with 9 bases sitting between them. Using its own MiXCR run on the reads, TCRdb lists one record per CDR3 protein. The sample holds about 310,000 distinct CDR3 sequences, about a sixth seen once. This clonotype originated in a human donor in good health (CMV status not recorded). Some clones in this sample may be carry-over from other donors' samples. The sequenced sample was PBMCs. The chain joins TRBV12-3 or TRBV12-4 to TRBJ1-4, with D perhaps matching TRBD1 (6 bases). The CDR3 DNA reads as TGTGCCAGCAGGAACAGGGAAACTAATGAAAAACTGTTTTTT. It encodes CASRNRETNEKLFF.